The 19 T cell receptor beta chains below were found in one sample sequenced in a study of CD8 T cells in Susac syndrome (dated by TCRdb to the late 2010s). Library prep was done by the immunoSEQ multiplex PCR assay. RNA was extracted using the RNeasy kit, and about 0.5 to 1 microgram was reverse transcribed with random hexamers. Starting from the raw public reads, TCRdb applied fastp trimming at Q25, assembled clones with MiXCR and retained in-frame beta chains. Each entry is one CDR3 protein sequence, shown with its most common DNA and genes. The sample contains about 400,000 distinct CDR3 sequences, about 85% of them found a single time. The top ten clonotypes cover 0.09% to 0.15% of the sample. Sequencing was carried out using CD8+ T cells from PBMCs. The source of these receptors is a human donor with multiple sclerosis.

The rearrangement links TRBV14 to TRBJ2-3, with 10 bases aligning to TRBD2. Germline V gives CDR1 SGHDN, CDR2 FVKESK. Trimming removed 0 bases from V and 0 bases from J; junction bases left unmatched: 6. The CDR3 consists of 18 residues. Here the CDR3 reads CASSQDLLLAGSTDTQYF. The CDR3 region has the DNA TGTGCCAGCAGCCAAGATCTATTACTAGCGGGAAGCACAGATACGCAGTATTTT.

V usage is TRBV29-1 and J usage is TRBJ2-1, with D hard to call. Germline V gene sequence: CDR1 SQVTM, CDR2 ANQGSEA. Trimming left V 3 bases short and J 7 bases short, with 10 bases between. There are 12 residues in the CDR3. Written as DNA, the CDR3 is TGCAGCGTTGATGTGGGTGTGAATGAGCAGTTCTTC. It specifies CSVDVGVNEQFF.

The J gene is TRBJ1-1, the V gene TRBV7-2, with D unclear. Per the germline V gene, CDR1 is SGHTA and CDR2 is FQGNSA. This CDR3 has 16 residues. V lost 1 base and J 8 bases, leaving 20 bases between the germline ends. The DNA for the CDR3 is TGTGCCAGCAGCTTAGATCTGCCTGGGCTCCGGCCCGAAGCTTTCTTT. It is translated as CASSLDLPGLRPEAFF.

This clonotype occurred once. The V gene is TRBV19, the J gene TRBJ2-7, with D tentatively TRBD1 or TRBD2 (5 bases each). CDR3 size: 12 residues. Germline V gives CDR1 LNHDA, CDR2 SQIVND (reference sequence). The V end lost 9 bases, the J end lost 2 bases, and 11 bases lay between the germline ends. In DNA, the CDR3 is TGTGCCAGCGGGGACGGGCCCTACGAGCAGTACTTC. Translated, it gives CASGDGPYEQYF.

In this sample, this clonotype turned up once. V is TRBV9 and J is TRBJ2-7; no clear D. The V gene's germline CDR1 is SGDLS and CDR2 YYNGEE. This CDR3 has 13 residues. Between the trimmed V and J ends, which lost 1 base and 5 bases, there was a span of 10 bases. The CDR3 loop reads CASSVFSSDEQYF. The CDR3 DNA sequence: TGTGCCAGCAGCGTATTCTCTTCGGACGAGCAGTACTTC.

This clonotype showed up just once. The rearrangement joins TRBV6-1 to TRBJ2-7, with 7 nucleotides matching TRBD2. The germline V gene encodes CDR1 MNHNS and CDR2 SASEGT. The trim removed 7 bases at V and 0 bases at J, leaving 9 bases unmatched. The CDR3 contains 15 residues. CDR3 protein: CASMVGGGSSYEQYF. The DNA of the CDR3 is TGTGCCAGCATGGTGGGGGGAGGGAGCTCCTACGAGCAGTACTTC.

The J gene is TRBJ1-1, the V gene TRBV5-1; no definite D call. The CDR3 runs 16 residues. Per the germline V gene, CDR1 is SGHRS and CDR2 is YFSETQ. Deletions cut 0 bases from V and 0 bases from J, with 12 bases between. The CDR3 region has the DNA TGCGCCAGCAGCTTGGATATGGGAATGGTGAACACTGAAGCTTTCTTT. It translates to CASSLDMGMVNTEAFF.

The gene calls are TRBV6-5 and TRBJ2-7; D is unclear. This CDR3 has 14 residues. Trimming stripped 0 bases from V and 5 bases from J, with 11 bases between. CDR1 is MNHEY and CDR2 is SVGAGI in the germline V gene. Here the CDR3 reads CASSYSNSVHEQYF. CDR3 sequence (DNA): TGTGCCAGCAGTTACTCGAATTCTGTTCACGAGCAGTACTTC.

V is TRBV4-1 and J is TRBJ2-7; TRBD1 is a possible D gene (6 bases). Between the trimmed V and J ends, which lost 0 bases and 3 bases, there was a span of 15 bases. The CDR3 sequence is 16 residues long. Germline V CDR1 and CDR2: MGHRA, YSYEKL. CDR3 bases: TGCGCCAGCAGCCAAGAAGGGGCTACAGGGTTCTACGAGCAGTACTTC. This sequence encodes CASSQEGATGFYEQYF.

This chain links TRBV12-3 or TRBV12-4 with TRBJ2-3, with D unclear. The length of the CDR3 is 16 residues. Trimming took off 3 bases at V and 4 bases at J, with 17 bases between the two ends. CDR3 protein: CASSFVVRRTPDTQYF. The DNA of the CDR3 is TGTGCCAGCAGTTTTGTCGTCAGGAGAACCCCAGATACGCAGTATTTT.

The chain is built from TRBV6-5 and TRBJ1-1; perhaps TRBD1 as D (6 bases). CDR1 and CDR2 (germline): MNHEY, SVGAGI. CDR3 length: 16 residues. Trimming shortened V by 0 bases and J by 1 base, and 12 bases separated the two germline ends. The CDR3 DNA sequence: TGTGCCAGCAGTTACTCGACAGGCTTAACGAACACTGAAGCTTTCTTT. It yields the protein CASSYSTGLTNTEAFF.

CDR3 region: CASSLQVTNTEAFF. DNA for the CDR3: TGTGCCAGCAGTTTACAGGTTACGAACACTGAAGCTTTCTTT. The chain carries TRBV27 and TRBJ1-1; D not certain. CDR3 length equals 14 residues. The germline V and J ends were trimmed by 2 bases and 1 base, with 8 bases remaining between them. The germline V gene has CDR1 MNHEY and CDR2 SMNVEV (reference sequence).

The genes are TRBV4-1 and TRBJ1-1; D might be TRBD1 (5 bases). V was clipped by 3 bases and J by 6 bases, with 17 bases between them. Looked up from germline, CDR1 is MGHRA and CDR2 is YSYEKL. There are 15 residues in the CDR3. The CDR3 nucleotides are TGCGCCAGCAGCCAGGCAGGACACCTAAGGTCTGAAGCTTTCTTT. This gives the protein CASSQAGHLRSEAFF.

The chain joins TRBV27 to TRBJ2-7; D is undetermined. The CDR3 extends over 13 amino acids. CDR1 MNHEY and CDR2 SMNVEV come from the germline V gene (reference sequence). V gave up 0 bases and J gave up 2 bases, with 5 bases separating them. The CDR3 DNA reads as TGTGCCAGCAGTTTATCGTACCCCTACGAGCAGTACTTC. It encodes CASSLSYPYEQYF.

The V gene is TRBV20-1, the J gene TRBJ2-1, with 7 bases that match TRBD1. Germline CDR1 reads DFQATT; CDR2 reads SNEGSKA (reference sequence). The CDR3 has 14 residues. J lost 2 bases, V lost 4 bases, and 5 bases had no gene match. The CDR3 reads CSATDRETYNEQFF. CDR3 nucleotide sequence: TGCAGTGCTACAGACAGGGAGACCTACAATGAGCAGTTCTTC.

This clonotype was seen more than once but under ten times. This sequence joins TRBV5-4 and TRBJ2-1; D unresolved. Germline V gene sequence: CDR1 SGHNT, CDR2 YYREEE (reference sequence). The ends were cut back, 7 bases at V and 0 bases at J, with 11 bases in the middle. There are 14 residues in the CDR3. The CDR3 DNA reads TGTGCCAGCTCGGAAGGCACCTCCTACAATGAGCAGTTCTTC. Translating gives CASSEGTSYNEQFF.

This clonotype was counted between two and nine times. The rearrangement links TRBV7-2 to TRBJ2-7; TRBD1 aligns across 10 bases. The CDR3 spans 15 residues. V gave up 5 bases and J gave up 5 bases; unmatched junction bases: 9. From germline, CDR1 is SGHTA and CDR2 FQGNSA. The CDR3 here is CASSDPGQGYHEQYF. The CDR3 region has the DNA TGTGCCAGCAGCGACCCGGGACAGGGGTACCACGAGCAGTACTTC.

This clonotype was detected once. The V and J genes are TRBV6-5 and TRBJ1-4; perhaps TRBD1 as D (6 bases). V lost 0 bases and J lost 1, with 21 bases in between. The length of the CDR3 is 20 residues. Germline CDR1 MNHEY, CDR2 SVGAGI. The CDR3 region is CASSYSFDTNPQGTNEKLFF. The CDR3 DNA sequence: TGTGCCAGCAGTTACTCGTTTGACACCAACCCACAGGGAACTAATGAAAAACTGTTTTTT.

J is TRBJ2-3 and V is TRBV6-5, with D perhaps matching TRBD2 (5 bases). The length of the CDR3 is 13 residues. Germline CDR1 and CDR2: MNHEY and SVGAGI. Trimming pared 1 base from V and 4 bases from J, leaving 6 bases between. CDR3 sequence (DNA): TGTGCCAGCAGTTACTGGGAGTCAGATACGCAGTATTTT. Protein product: CASSYWESDTQYF.